This TCR beta chain was profiled in a study of blood T cell repertoires in COVID-19 (TCRdb year 2020). The study in broad terms: Samples from collaborators originated in the United States, Italy and Spain and spanned both the acute and convalescent phases of COVID-19. The material from the prospective study consisted of cDNA or gDNA derived from T cells, B-cell-depleted T cells, or PBMCs. Deeply sampled blood TCRbeta repertoires from subjects exposed to, actively infected with, or recovered from COVID-19 were included in the dataset. The repertoires were released in a freely available public database intended as a resource for research on the immune response to SARS-CoV-2. Samples came from the ongoing ImmuneRACE study (first 160 participants) plus 1,254 subjects from 6 global collaborators. The sample metadata nearly always contained a de-identified subject ID, COVID-19 status, age in years and sex. Where HLA class I and class II types were available, the types were taken from metadata supplied by the sample provider, not from assay-based typing.

Findings and caveats that apply to the study as a whole: How much clinical and demographic metadata was included differed by source and by participant, and the metadata was provided uncurated.

The CDR3 numbers 14 residues from cysteine through phenylalanine. Only the CDR3 DNA stays, 42 bases, in frame from base 1. V is shortened by 2 bases, J by 6 bases, and the region joining them spans 11 bases. CDR1 SGHTA and CDR2 FQGNSA were looked up in the germline V gene. Whole blood was collected in K2EDTA tubes by collaborating institutions according to the institutions' own protocols. For TCRbeta analysis, collaborators shipped samples in one of three forms: frozen whole blood, isolated PBMCs, or DNA extracted from either of those sample types. This clone was seen only a few times. Which antigen it targets is not known. The sample holds no much larger clone one base away, and base qualities are not on file. The immunoSEQ Assay, a bias-controlled multiplex PCR, was used to amplify TCRbeta CDR3 regions from genomic DNA. The study's processing was this. The number of nucleated cells in each sample was estimated by amplification of reference gene primers within the assay. Sequence reads were collapsed and filtered to measure the absolute abundance of every unique TCRbeta CDR3 rearrangement. For each sample, productive Simpson clonality was calculated as the square root of Simpson's diversity index across productive rearrangements. TCRdb mirrors the immuneACCESS table, restricted to in-frame sequences. Some clones are absent from its copies; in checked studies, under half trace to an unresolved V gene, and the reason for the others is unknown. The V and J calls and clone size come from that table; D and trimming were worked out from the DNA. The sample has 55,000 to 75,000 clones on record, roughly nine tenths of them singletons. The ten largest make up around 1.3% of the sample.

This clonotype originated in a man aged 55 to 70 with acute or convalescent COVID-19. This chain is built from TRBV7-2 and TRBJ1-5; D gene: possibly TRBD1, on 6 matching bases. What was sequenced was peripheral blood. CDR3 loop: CASSLTTGFQPQHF. The base sequence is TGTGCCAGCAGCTTAACTACAGGGTTTCAGCCCCAGCATTTT.